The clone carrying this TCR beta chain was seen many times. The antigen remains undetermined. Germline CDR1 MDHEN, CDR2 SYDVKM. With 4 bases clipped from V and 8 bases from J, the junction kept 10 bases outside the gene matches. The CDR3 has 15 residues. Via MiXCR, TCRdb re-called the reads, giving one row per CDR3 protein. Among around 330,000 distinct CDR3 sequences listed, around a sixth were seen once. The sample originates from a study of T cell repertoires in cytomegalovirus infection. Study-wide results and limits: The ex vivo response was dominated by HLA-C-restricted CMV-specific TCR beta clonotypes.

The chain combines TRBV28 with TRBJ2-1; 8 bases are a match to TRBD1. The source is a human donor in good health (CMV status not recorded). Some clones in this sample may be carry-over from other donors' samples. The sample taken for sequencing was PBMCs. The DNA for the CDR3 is TGTGCCAGCAGTTCGAGGACAGGGACCGGCGATGAGCAGTTCTTC. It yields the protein CASSSRTGTGDEQFF.